The 20 T cell receptor beta chains below come from one sample, sequenced in a study of identical twins. TCRdb passed the 5' RACE reads through MiXCR, listing each CDR3 protein once. The sample includes 600,000 to 700,000 distinct CDR3 sequences, around 21% of them seen just once. The same sample was also used in a study of T cells expressing NK-cell markers.

Sequencing was carried out using PBMCs. Source of these receptors: a woman aged 18-35 years in good health.

This clonotype came up a few times. The V call is TRBV27, the J call TRBJ2-2, with 11 bases matching TRBD1. V lost 6 bases, J lost 10 bases, and 10 bases stayed unmatched. CDR3 length: 15 amino acids. Per germline, CDR1 MNHEY and CDR2 SMNVEV (reference sequence). The CDR3 region is CASREDRGLRVELFF. DNA for the CDR3: TGTGCCAGCAGGGAGGACAGGGGGCTTAGAGTGGAGCTGTTTTTT.

The J gene is TRBJ2-7, the V gene TRBV7-2; 9 nucleotides match TRBD2. Unmatched junction bases numbered 6, after V lost 5 bases and J lost 4 bases. Germline lookup yields CDR1 SGHTA and CDR2 FQGNSA. The CDR3 is 14 residues long. The CDR3, as DNA: TGTGCCAGCAGCAATAGCGGGAGTCAGTACGAGCAGTACTTC. Translating gives CASSNSGSQYEQYF.

This chain uses TRBV20-1 with TRBJ2-1; TRBD2 matches at 7 bases. This CDR3 has 16 amino acids. With 4 bases clipped from V and 4 bases from J, the junction kept 13 bases outside the gene matches. In germline, CDR1 is DFQATT, CDR2 SNEGSKA (reference sequence). CDR3 protein: CSATTSWGGVYNEQFF. Written as DNA, the CDR3 is TGCAGTGCTACAACTAGCTGGGGGGGGGTTTACAATGAGCAGTTCTTC.

This clonotype has just a few counts. The chain links TRBV20-1 to TRBJ1-1; 10 bases are shared with TRBD1. The CDR3 is made up of 13 amino acids. After removal of 3 bases from V and 6 bases from J, the junction contained 4 bases not matched to a gene. Per germline, CDR1 DFQATT and CDR2 SNEGSKA (reference sequence). The CDR3 protein is CSARDRGKPEAFF. The CDR3, as DNA: TGCAGTGCTAGGGACAGGGGGAAGCCTGAAGCTTTCTTT.

The J gene is TRBJ1-2, the V gene TRBV12-3 or TRBV12-4; TRBD1 is a possible D gene (5 bases). The V and J ends lost 4 bases and 8 bases respectively, with 14 bases between them. This CDR3 spans 13 amino acids. In nucleotides, the CDR3 is TGTGCCAGCAGTTCAGCAGGGATAGGGGGCTACACCTTC. Amino acid sequence: CASSSAGIGGYTF.

CDR3 region: CASSPQSLNEQFF. The CDR3 DNA follows: TGTGCCAGCAGTCCTCAGAGCCTCAATGAGCAGTTCTTC. The chain carries TRBV6-6 and TRBJ2-1; the D is unclear. Germline CDR1 is MNHNY and CDR2 is SVGAGI (reference sequence). CDR3 length: 13 amino acids. Trimming stripped 5 bases from V and 6 bases from J, with 11 bases between.

Only a few counts were recorded for this clonotype. V and J are TRBV25-1 and TRBJ2-7; 7 nucleotides agree with TRBD2. V gave up 3 bases and J gave up 2 bases; unmatched junction bases: 7. This CDR3 has 15 amino acids. The germline V gene has CDR1 MGHDK and CDR2 SYGVNS. The CDR3 is CASSDGTNYAYEQYF. In DNA, the CDR3 is TGTGCCAGCAGTGACGGGACTAACTACGCCTACGAGCAGTACTTC.

This clonotype was found a few times. The chain is built from TRBV29-1 and TRBJ1-1, with D maybe TRBD1 (6 bases). The length of the CDR3 is 11 residues. With 6 bases removed from V and 5 bases from J, the gap between germline ends came to 10 bases. Per the germline V gene, CDR1 is SQVTM and CDR2 is ANQGSEA. CDR3 sequence: CSVQGRTEAFF. The DNA for the CDR3 is TGCAGCGTCCAGGGGAGAACTGAAGCTTTCTTT.

V gene TRBV6-2 or TRBV6-3 combines with J gene TRBJ2-1; D not certain. This CDR3 is built from 12 residues. V lost 2 bases and J lost 10, with 9 bases in between. Germline V gives CDR1 MNHEY, CDR2 SVGEGT. The CDR3 sequence is CASSYTAIEQFF. The CDR3, as DNA: TGTGCCAGCAGTTACACCGCGATCGAGCAGTTCTTC.

This sequence joins TRBV2 and TRBJ2-7; TRBD2 aligns across 10 bases. Germline CDR1 is SNHLY and CDR2 is FYNNEI. CDR3 length equals 17 residues. V trimming: 6 bases; J trimming: 0 bases; junction bases outside the gene matches: 11. CDR3 loop: CASSRLAGLSSSYEQYF. The CDR3 DNA follows: TGTGCCAGCAGCCGACTAGCGGGCTTATCCTCCTCCTACGAGCAGTACTTC.

CDR3 loop: CASRRRQGSYEQYF. DNA for the CDR3: TGTGCCAGCAGGCGCAGACAGGGCTCATACGAGCAGTACTTC. J is TRBJ2-7 and V is TRBV5-6, with 7 positions matching TRBD1. Trimming removed 5 bases from V and 4 bases from J; junction bases left unmatched: 9. The CDR3 consists of 14 residues. Germline V gene lookup returns CDR1 SGHDT and CDR2 YYEEEE.

The chain combines TRBV20-1 with TRBJ2-2; D gene unclear. This CDR3 comprises 13 residues. Trimming took off 1 base at V and 6 bases at J, with 9 bases between the two ends. Germline CDR1 is DFQATT and CDR2 is SNEGSKA (reference sequence). The CDR3 spells CSARVSAAGELFF. Written as DNA, the CDR3 is TGCAGTGCTAGAGTTTCCGCCGCCGGGGAGCTGTTTTTT.

This sequence joins TRBV12-3 or TRBV12-4 and TRBJ2-2; D possibly corresponds to TRBD2 (5 bases). V shed 5 bases and J shed 7 bases, with 11 bases lying between them. The CDR3 is 13 residues long. The CDR3 spells CASSTNSDGELFF. The CDR3 nucleotides read TGTGCCAGCAGTACTAATAGCGACGGGGAGCTGTTTTTT.

V usage is TRBV5-1 and J usage is TRBJ2-7, with TRBD2 identical over 13 bases. This CDR3 spans 14 amino acids. J gave up 7 bases and V 3 bases, and 4 bases lay outside the gene matches. Germline lookup yields CDR1 SGHRS and CDR2 YFSETQ. In nucleotides, the CDR3 is TGCGCCAGCAGCTGGACTAGCGGGAGAGGGGAGCAGTACTTC. Its translation: CASSWTSGRGEQYF.

With regard to this clonotype: A much larger clonotype is one base distant, so this may be a read error. The rearrangement uses TRBV5-1 and TRBJ2-5, with TRBD1 matching over 11 bases. With V trimmed by 4 bases and J by 3 bases, 2 bases remained unmatched. The CDR3 length is 14 residues. Germline lookup yields CDR1 SGHRS and CDR2 YFSETQ. The CDR3 coding sequence is TGCGCCAGCAGCACGGGACAGGGGGAAGAGACCCAGTACTTC. Encoded protein: CASSTGQGEETQYF.

J is TRBJ2-2 and V is TRBV12-3 or TRBV12-4; D is unresolved. V was pared by 5 bases and J by 7 bases, with 11 bases between. The CDR3 spans 13 residues. This CDR3 is CASSPIVGGELFF. In DNA, the CDR3 is TGTGCCAGCAGTCCGATAGTGGGCGGGGAGCTGTTTTTT.

The chain couples TRBV2 to TRBJ1-6, with 12 bases matching TRBD1. This CDR3 has 15 amino acids. CDR1 and CDR2 from the germline V gene are SNHLY and FYNNEI. The V and J ends lost 8 bases and 14 bases, in that order; junction bases with no gene match: 13. CDR3 DNA: TGTGCCAGCGGAACCGGGACAGGGGGCGAGAAAGCCCTCCACTTT. This translates into CASGTGTGGEKALHF.

At least ten counts were recorded for this clonotype. The gene calls are TRBV20-1 and TRBJ2-3; D ambiguous. V was shortened by 7 bases and J by 2 bases, with 16 bases between the two germline ends. Germline-derived CDR1 and CDR2 are DFQATT and SNEGSKA (reference sequence). The CDR3 contains 14 residues. The CDR3 loop reads CSVSRLIFTDTQYF. The CDR3 nucleotides read TGCAGTGTATCAAGGCTTATCTTCACAGATACGCAGTATTTT.

This clonotype was counted only a few times. V and J are TRBV12-3 or TRBV12-4 and TRBJ2-2; 7 bases are shared with TRBD2. The CDR3 length is 17 residues. With 6 bases clipped from V and 4 bases from J, the junction kept 14 bases outside the gene matches. In DNA form, the CDR3 reads TGTGCCAGCAGCACCTCCTGGGGGGGTAGGGGCACCGGGGAGCTGTTTTTT. As protein: CASSTSWGGRGTGELFF.

The chain uses TRBV12-3 or TRBV12-4 and TRBJ2-7; D possibly corresponds to TRBD1 (5 bases). This CDR3 contains 15 residues. Trimming stripped 5 bases from V and 4 bases from J, with 18 bases between. CDR3: CASSPRVSLGYEQYF. CDR3 nucleotides: TGTGCCAGCAGTCCCAGGGTGTCCCTAGGATACGAGCAGTACTTC.